This T cell receptor (beta chain) was identified in a study of Graves' ophthalmopathy and Graves' hyperthyroidism. V was pared by 5 bases and J by 1 base, with 14 bases between. The CDR3 is 15 amino acids. CDR1 and CDR2 from the germline V gene are SGHVS and FQNEAQ. Findings of the study overall: Researchers report that a 13-signature model separated ophthalmopathy from stable hyperthyroidism, posting almost 90% sensitivity and about 80% specificity.

Remarks on this clonotype: Its antigen is still unknown.

Amplification targeted the TCR beta CDR3 regions, with RNA transcripts as the source material. A first-round RT-PCR used HTBI primers, followed by a second-round multiplex PCR. Each CDR3 protein gets one entry after TCRdb re-called the multiplex PCR reads with MiXCR. Of about 1.2 million distinct CDR3 sequences listed, about two fifths were seen once; the top ten hold around 10%. This sequence joins TRBV7-8 and TRBJ1-1, with D tentatively TRBD1 (6 bases). Source material: peripheral blood or thyroid tissue (not recorded which). This clonotype was sampled from an adult man with Graves' hyperthyroidism. CDR3 DNA sequence: TGTGCCAGCAGCCCGGGACAATTGACGAACACTGAAGCTTTCTTT. It translates to CASSPGQLTNTEAFF.